Each of the 15 T cell receptor beta chains below was sequenced from the same sample in a study of T cell responses to AZD1222 COVID-19 vaccine listed by TCRdb under 2021. The sample's time point label is to be understood as: baseline before first vaccination. The method was the immunoSEQ multiplex PCR assay. Entries here come from immuneACCESS through TCRdb and include only in-frame sequences with V and J called. Some clones fail to appear in such tables; in the studies checked, an unresolved V gene covers under half of the shortfall, and the cause of the remainder is unknown. For this sample the table gives approximately 70,000 clones, of which 75% to 90% were detected only once. Under 3% of the sample is held by the ten biggest clonotypes. This sample comprised peripheral blood, obtained on day 0 of AZD1222 vaccination. Receptor source: an adult in good health.

The chain carries TRBV7-2 and TRBJ2-7, with TRBD1 matching 10 bases. After removal of 1 base from V and 3 bases from J, the junction contained 6 bases not matched to a gene. The CDR3 length is 16 residues. CDR1 is SGHTA and CDR2 is FQGNSA in the germline V gene. The CDR3: CASSLGGGQGNYEQYF. In DNA, the CDR3 is TGTGCCAGCAGCTTAGGAGGGGGACAGGGGAACTACGAGCAGTACTTC.

This clone was observed a few times. The chain employs TRBV6-5 and TRBJ1-3; D perhaps matches TRBD1 (5 bases). Per the germline V gene, CDR1 is MNHEY and CDR2 is SVGAGI. The CDR3 totals 15 residues. Trimming removed 6 bases from V and 4 bases from J, with 16 bases in between. The CDR3 DNA reads as TGTGCCAGCAGAGACATCTGGGGCACGGGAAACACCATATATTTT. This gives the protein CASRDIWGTGNTIYF.

The chain is built from TRBV28 and TRBJ2-5; 9 bases are a match to TRBD1. Losses at the gene ends were 6 bases for V and 2 bases for J; bases not matched to a gene: 4. The CDR3 spans 14 residues. From germline, CDR1 is MDHEN and CDR2 SYDVKM. CDR3 in DNA: TGTGCCAGCAGAAAAGACAGGGGGCAAGAGACCCAGTACTTC. This sequence encodes CASRKDRGQETQYF.

CDR3 region: CASSLGSYNSPLHF. CDR3 in DNA: TGTGCCAGCAGCTTGGGGTCCTATAATTCACCCCTCCACTTT. V gene TRBV5-5 combines with J gene TRBJ1-6; no reliable D call. Trimming cost V 0 bases and J 1 base, with 2 bases left between them. The V gene's germline CDR1 is SGHKS and CDR2 YYEKEE (reference sequence). The CDR3 has 14 residues.

V gene TRBV12-5 combines with J gene TRBJ2-3; TRBD2 aligns across 8 bases. The CDR3 covers 17 residues. With V trimmed by 0 bases and J by 3 bases, 8 bases remained unmatched. Germline-derived CDR1 and CDR2 are LGHNT and FRNRAP. The CDR3 bases are TGTGCTAGTGGTTTGGTACGGAGCGGGAGTATTACAGATACGCAGTATTTT. Encoded protein: CASGLVRSGSITDTQYF.

The chain recombines TRBV3-1 (or the pseudogene TRBV3-2) with TRBJ2-2; 7 bases align to TRBD2. Germline CDR1 LGHDT, CDR2 YNNKEL (reference sequence). Trimming took 4 bases from V and 3 from J; bases not matched to a gene: 11. This CDR3 is built from 17 residues. The CDR3 DNA reads TGTGCCAGCAGCCCCGAGGAGGCGGGGGAGCACACCGGGGAGCTGTTTTTT. Its protein product is CASSPEEAGEHTGELFF.

This clone was detected only a few times. This chain uses TRBV2 with TRBJ2-3; TRBD2 is a possible D gene (6 bases). The CDR3 spans 13 residues. V lost 8 bases, J lost 4 bases, and 13 bases lay in between. The germline V gene encodes CDR1 SNHLY and CDR2 FYNNEI. CDR3 nucleotide sequence: TGTGCCAGCGGGAGGATAGGTCCAGATACGCAGTATTTT. Translation: CASGRIGPDTQYF.

This clone has more than one count but fewer than ten. The chain has TRBV6-5 and TRBJ2-2; 9 bases are shared with TRBD1. The CDR3 is 14 residues long. CDR1 MNHEY and CDR2 SVGAGI come from the germline V gene. Losses at the gene ends were 6 bases for V and 6 bases for J; bases not matched to a gene: 5. CDR3 bases: TGTGCCAGCAGGGGACAGGGTGAGCCCGGGGAGCTGTTTTTT. Residues: CASRGQGEPGELFF.

This clone was observed a single time. The chain uses TRBV13 and TRBJ2-1, with D unresolved. From germline, CDR1 is PRHDT and CDR2 FYEKMQ (reference sequence). Trimming stripped 2 bases from V and 8 bases from J, with 10 bases between. The CDR3 loop spans 13 amino acids. The CDR3 sequence: CASSLNLFYEQFF. CDR3 nucleotide sequence: TGTGCCAGCAGCTTAAACCTTTTTTATGAGCAGTTCTTC.

This rearrangement joins TRBV6-2 or TRBV6-3 to TRBJ1-2, with TRBD1 identical over 8 bases. Trimming removed 6 bases from V and 7 bases from J; junction bases left unmatched: 1. CDR1 MNHEY and CDR2 SVGEGT come from the germline V gene. The CDR3 runs 11 residues. The chain's CDR3 is CASSDRGGYTF. The DNA of the CDR3 is TGTGCCAGCAGCGACAGGGGTGGCTACACCTTC.

This rearrangement joins TRBV10-3 to TRBJ2-3; 13 bases match TRBD2. Germline V gene data show CDR1 as ENHRY and CDR2 as SYGVKD. The V segment lost 4 bases and the J segment 2 bases; nucleotides outside the gene matches: 6. CDR3 length: 17 residues. CDR3 DNA: TGTGCCATCAGTGGGGGGACTAGCGGGGCCACCACAGATACGCAGTATTTT. It translates to CAISGGTSGATTDTQYF.

The gene calls are TRBV6-5 and TRBJ2-6; no clear D. The length of the CDR3 is 15 residues. Per germline, CDR1 MNHEY and CDR2 SVGAGI. The V and J ends lost 6 bases and 2 bases respectively, with 11 bases between them. The CDR3, as DNA: TGTGCCAGCAGCAAGGCGGTAACTGGGGCCAACGTCCTGACTTTC. Translating it yields CASSKAVTGANVLTF.

The chain carries TRBV11-2 and TRBJ1-5; D gene ambiguous. CDR3 length: 13 amino acids. Germline-derived CDR1 and CDR2 are SGHAT and FQNNGV. V lost 3 bases to trimming and J lost 1 base, with 4 bases between them. Written as DNA, the CDR3 is TGTGCCAGCAGCTTCAACAGCAATCAGCCCCAGCATTTT. It encodes CASSFNSNQPQHF.

The V call is TRBV20-1, the J call TRBJ2-7; D call uncertain. The germline V gene has CDR1 DFQATT and CDR2 SNEGSKA (reference sequence). V gave up 3 bases and J gave up 3 bases, with 3 bases separating them. The CDR3 runs to 10 residues. The CDR3 DNA is TGCAGTGCTAGTATCTACGAGCAGTACTTC. Its protein product is CSASIYEQYF.

V usage is TRBV25-1 and J usage is TRBJ2-6; either TRBD1 or TRBD2 may fit D (5 bases each). The germline V and J ends were trimmed by 2 bases and 4 bases, with 9 bases remaining between them. There are 15 residues in the CDR3. Germline V gene sequence: CDR1 MGHDK, CDR2 SYGVNS. CDR3 DNA: TGTGCCAGCAGTGAAAGTTGGGACGGGGCCAACGTCCTGACTTTC. Translation gives CASSESWDGANVLTF.